This TCR beta chain was retrieved from a study of shared clonotypes between healthy human individuals. Trimming took 1 base from V and 4 from J; bases not matched to a gene: 0. The CDR3 sequence is 14 residues long. The germline V gene has CDR1 SGHVS and CDR2 FNYEAQ. This clone has a single count. Other DNA sequences in the sample encode the same CDR3. Profiling relied on immunoSEQ multiplex PCR, and the TCRdb table lists in-frame clones only, not all of them. Among over 1.5 million clones, nearly 99% were seen once, and the ten largest hold roughly 0.45%. The sample taken for sequencing was naive CD4+ T cells sorted from blood. Subset: CD45RA+ positively selected. This sequence was found in a man aged 30 to 39 in good health. V and J are TRBV7-6 and TRBJ1-4; 7 bases match TRBD1. The CDR3 coding sequence is TGTGCCAGCAGCTTAGGACAGGGTAATGAAAAACTGTTTTTT. Translating it yields CASSLGQGNEKLFF. The whole variable domain, filled in from reference TRBV7-6 and TRBJ1-4, reads GAGVSQSPRYKVTKRGQDVALRCDPISGHVSLYWYRQALGQGPEFLTYFNYEAQQDKSGLPNDRFSAERPEGSISTLTIQRTEQRDSAMYRCASSLGQGNEKLFFGSGTQLSVL.